The T cell receptor beta chain under discussion was sequenced for a study of blood T cell repertoires in COVID-19. Study-level information: Italy, Spain and the United States were the sources of the convalescent and acute COVID-19 samples. PBMCs, B-cell-depleted T cells, or T cells were the source of the cDNA or gDNA that made up the material.

As originally analysed: Scientists estimated how many nucleated cells there were by amplifying reference gene primers. The protocol was immunoSEQ multiplex PCR, while the TCRdb copy is restricted to in-frame clones and leaves out a portion. D and trimming were read from the DNA, whereas the V and J calls and clone size are those reported in that table. Of about 200,000 clones detected, 87% appear once; the ten largest clones hold about a fifth. Sequencing used peripheral blood. The sequence came from a man in his fifties or sixties with active or convalescent COVID-19.

The CDR3 nucleotides read TGTGCCAGCAGTTTAGGAGGACGTGGGGGCAATCAGCCCCAGCATTTT. This encodes CASSLGGRGGNQPQHF. The rearrangement uses TRBV27 and TRBJ1-5; D gene uncertain. The V gene lost 2 bases and the J gene lost 2 bases, with 13 bases spanning the gap. Germline CDR1 and CDR2: MNHEY and SMNVEV (reference sequence). The CDR3 contains 16 residues.